A single sample is the source of the 31 T cell receptor beta chains below, sequenced in a study of blood T cell repertoires in COVID-19. Data came from immunoSEQ multiplex PCR; TCRdb stores just in-frame clones and leaves some out. The sample shows about 280,000 clones, 85% of them seen only once. The sequenced material came from peripheral blood. The receptors were sampled from a human donor in a cohort sampled during active COVID-19.

The chain recombines TRBV7-9 with TRBJ2-7; 10 positions match TRBD1. Trimming removed 6 bases from V and 3 bases from J; junction bases left unmatched: 5. This CDR3 comprises 14 residues. Germline CDR1 and CDR2: SEHNR and FQNEAQ (reference sequence). The CDR3 loop is CASSLDRGYYEQYF. The DNA of the CDR3 is TGTGCCAGCAGTCTGGACAGGGGGTACTACGAGCAGTACTTC.

V and J are TRBV4-2 and TRBJ2-1, with a possible D match to TRBD2 (5 bases). Germline V gene lookup returns CDR1 LGHNA and CDR2 YNFKEQ. This CDR3 comprises 11 residues. The germline V and J ends were trimmed by 5 bases and 13 bases, with 12 bases remaining between them. The CDR3, as DNA: TGTGCCAGCAGCTCAACTAGTAAACAGTTCTTC. Its protein is CASSSTSKQFF.

The chain carries TRBV13 and TRBJ2-7; 7 positions match TRBD1. The CDR3 is 13 residues long. The germline V gene has CDR1 PRHDT and CDR2 FYEKMQ (reference sequence). V shed 5 bases, J shed 3 bases, and the junction held 4 bases outside the gene matches. DNA of the CDR3: TGTGCCAGCAGCCCTCAGGGGGTCTACGAGCAGTACTTC. This sequence encodes CASSPQGVYEQYF.

This chain links TRBV6-1 with TRBJ2-1; D unclear. The V end lost 2 bases, the J end lost 4 bases, and 6 bases lay between the germline ends. The CDR3 contains 13 residues. Germline CDR1 reads MNHNS; CDR2 reads SASEGT. The chain's CDR3 is CASSENEYNEQFF. For the CDR3, the DNA is TGTGCCAGCAGTGAAAACGAGTACAATGAGCAGTTCTTC.

The rearrangement uses TRBV7-3 and TRBJ2-1; 10 nucleotides agree with TRBD2. This CDR3 spans 17 amino acids. Germline V lookup: CDR1 SGHTA, CDR2 FQGTGA. After removal of 2 bases from V and 9 bases from J, the junction contained 13 bases not matched to a gene. CDR3 region: CASSLAPGRLAGAEQFF. In DNA, the CDR3 is TGTGCCAGCAGCTTAGCTCCGGGTAGGCTAGCGGGAGCTGAGCAGTTCTTC.

This chain uses TRBV7-2 with TRBJ2-7; the match to TRBD1 covers 8 bases. After removal of 5 bases from V and 3 bases from J, the junction contained 3 bases not matched to a gene. Germline assignment: CDR1 SGHTA and CDR2 FQGNSA. The CDR3 is 13 residues long. This CDR3 is CASSQDRGYEQYF. The CDR3 DNA sequence: TGTGCCAGCAGCCAAGACAGGGGCTACGAGCAGTACTTC.

The V and J genes are TRBV29-1 and TRBJ2-6, with a tentative D call TRBD1 (5 bases). The germline V and J ends were trimmed by 7 bases and 1 base, with 17 bases remaining between them. The CDR3 is 16 amino acids. The germline gives CDR1 SQVTM, CDR2 ANQGSEA. The CDR3 DNA follows: TGCAGCGCCCGATTGATAGACAGTTCTGGGGCCAACGTCCTGACTTTC. Translated, it gives CSARLIDSSGANVLTF.

The chain employs TRBV18 and TRBJ2-7, with 8 bases identical to TRBD1. This CDR3 spans 14 amino acids. With 0 bases clipped from V and 3 bases from J, the junction kept 1 base outside the gene matches. The V gene's germline CDR1 is KGHSH and CDR2 LQKENI. In DNA, the CDR3 is TGTGCCAGCTCACCACCGGGACAGGACTACGAGCAGTACTTC. Translated: CASSPPGQDYEQYF.

The J gene is TRBJ1-1, the V gene TRBV4-2; no clear D. The germline gives CDR1 LGHNA, CDR2 YNFKEQ. V was shortened by 1 base and J by 1 base, with 7 bases between the two germline ends. This CDR3 has 14 residues. The DNA for the CDR3 is TGTGCCAGCAGCCAAGTCACGGGGAACACTGAAGCTTTCTTT. The encoded protein is CASSQVTGNTEAFF.

This rearrangement joins TRBV28 to TRBJ1-2, with no clear D. The length of the CDR3 is 15 residues. The ends were cut back, 9 bases at V and 1 base at J, with 18 bases in the middle. Per the germline V gene, CDR1 is MDHEN and CDR2 is SYDVKM. The CDR3 DNA reads TGTGCCAGTTCGGAGGGAAATTCATTTAACTATGGCTACACCTTC. Protein: CASSEGNSFNYGYTF.

The rearrangement links TRBV18 to TRBJ2-5, with D unresolved. CDR3 size: 13 residues. V lost 2 bases and J 5 bases, leaving 9 bases between the germline ends. In germline, CDR1 is KGHSH, CDR2 LQKENI. CDR3 protein: CASSPKLMETQYF. CDR3 nucleotide sequence: TGTGCCAGCTCACCAAAACTGATGGAGACCCAGTACTTC.

This chain connects TRBV28 to TRBJ2-7; D is ambiguous. The V gene lost 9 bases and the J gene lost 5 bases, with 11 bases spanning the gap. Germline V gives CDR1 MDHEN, CDR2 SYDVKM. The CDR3 loop spans 11 amino acids. CDR3 sequence: CASRQNHEQYF. CDR3 bases: TGTGCCAGTAGACAAAATCACGAGCAGTACTTC.

The chain recombines TRBV5-8 with TRBJ2-3, with TRBD2 matching 14 bases. This CDR3 has 15 amino acids. The V and J ends lost 3 bases and 9 bases, in that order; junction bases with no gene match: 6. Germline V gene lookup returns CDR1 SGHTS and CDR2 YDEGEE. This CDR3 reads CASSSGTSGRSTQYF. The DNA for the CDR3 is TGTGCCAGCAGCTCCGGGACTAGCGGGAGAAGCACGCAGTATTTT.

This clone was seen only a few times. V and J are TRBV29-1 and TRBJ2-6; D is perhaps TRBD1 (6 bases). CDR3 length: 16 amino acids. The germline CDR1 and CDR2 sequences are SQVTM and ANQGSEA. Trimming shortened V by 4 bases and J by 0 bases, and 13 bases separated the two germline ends. The CDR3 is CSVARDIDSGANVLTF. Here the CDR3 DNA reads TGCAGCGTTGCCCGGGACATTGACTCTGGGGCCAACGTCCTGACTTTC.

The sample holds a few counts of this clone. This sequence joins TRBV11-2 and TRBJ2-1; possible D gene TRBD2, 6 bases. CDR1 and CDR2 (germline): SGHAT, FQNNGV. V was pared by 2 bases and J by 5 bases, with 13 bases between. The CDR3 runs 15 residues. For the CDR3, the DNA is TGTGCCAGCAGCTTAACTCGGGACTTACACAATGAGCAGTTCTTC. This translates into CASSLTRDLHNEQFF.

Regarding this clone: Different DNA sequences within this sample yield the same CDR3. The chain carries TRBV5-1 and TRBJ2-3; D unclear. This CDR3 region has 13 residues. V was clipped by 0 bases and J by 6 bases, with 8 bases between them. Germline lookup yields CDR1 SGHRS and CDR2 YFSETQ. The chain's CDR3 is CASSLASEDTQYF. In DNA, the CDR3 is TGCGCCAGCAGCTTGGCTTCGGAGGATACGCAGTATTTT.

This clone came up once. The genes are TRBV7-8 and TRBJ2-3, with 11 bases matching TRBD2. The CDR3 has 15 amino acids. CDR1 is SGHVS and CDR2 is FQNEAQ in the germline V gene. V shed 5 bases and J 6 bases; nucleotides not matched to a gene: 7. The CDR3 region is CASSGDSGRGDTQYF. As DNA, the CDR3 is TGTGCCAGCAGCGGGGATAGCGGGAGGGGGGATACGCAGTATTTT.

The chain has TRBV7-8 and TRBJ2-7; D perhaps matches TRBD1 (7 bases). CDR1 SGHVS and CDR2 FQNEAQ come from the germline V gene. V lost 2 bases and J 2 bases, leaving 16 bases between the germline ends. The CDR3 sequence is 16 residues long. The chain's CDR3 is CASSLRARGRTYEQYF. The CDR3 coding sequence is TGTGCCAGCAGCTTACGGGCCAGGGGGAGGACCTACGAGCAGTACTTC.

This chain links TRBV11-2 with TRBJ1-2; D remains unclear. V was trimmed by 4 bases and J by 8 bases, leaving 17 bases between them. Germline V gene lookup returns CDR1 SGHAT and CDR2 FQNNGV. CDR3 length equals 14 residues. DNA for the CDR3: TGTGCCAGCAGCTCCTTCAGGTTCGGTTCGGGCTACACCTTC. Its protein product is CASSSFRFGSGYTF.

This clone was recorded once. The J gene is TRBJ1-2, the V gene TRBV18; TRBD1 matches 9 bases. Trimming removed 3 bases from V and 11 bases from J; junction bases left unmatched: 7. In germline, CDR1 is KGHSH, CDR2 LQKENI. The CDR3 covers 13 residues. CDR3 coding DNA: TGTGCCAGCTCACCCTACCGGGACAGGGTATACACCTTC. This encodes CASSPYRDRVYTF.

The chain combines TRBV4-3 with TRBJ2-2; D call uncertain. V gave up 0 bases and J gave up 8 bases, with 7 bases separating them. Germline lookup yields CDR1 LGHNA and CDR2 YSLEER. This CDR3 spans 13 amino acids. CDR3 loop: CASSQDYIGELFF. The CDR3 region has the DNA TGCGCCAGCAGCCAAGATTATATAGGGGAGCTGTTTTTT.

CDR3: CASSQESGQQETQYF. Here the CDR3 DNA reads TGTGCCAGCAGCCAAGAATCGGGACAGCAAGAGACCCAGTACTTC. The chain joins TRBV4-2 to TRBJ2-5, with 7 bases lining up with TRBD1. Germline V gene data show CDR1 as LGHNA and CDR2 as YNFKEQ. J lost 2 bases, V lost 0 bases, and 3 bases had no gene match. The CDR3 length is 15 residues.

This clone was counted only a few times. The V and J genes are TRBV4-1 and TRBJ1-1; tentative D call: TRBD1 (5 bases). The germline V and J ends were trimmed by 4 bases and 4 bases, with 13 bases remaining between them. The CDR3 spans 14 residues. Germline V gene sequence: CDR1 MGHRA, CDR2 YSYEKL. CDR3 sequence reads: CASSRSGGVTEAFF. In DNA form, the CDR3 reads TGCGCCAGCAGCCGGTCGGGGGGTGTCACTGAAGCTTTCTTT.

The chain combines TRBV4-2 with TRBJ2-7; maybe TRBD1 (6 bases). Germline V lookup: CDR1 LGHNA, CDR2 YNFKEQ. The CDR3 loop spans 15 amino acids. With 1 base removed from V and 4 bases from J, the gap between germline ends came to 14 bases. DNA of the CDR3: TGTGCCAGCAGCCAAGTCGGGACAAGCGGTTACGAGCAGTACTTC. This codes for CASSQVGTSGYEQYF.

J is TRBJ2-7 and V is TRBV6-5; weak D call: TRBD2 (5 bases). This CDR3 contains 14 residues. The V gene's germline CDR1 is MNHEY and CDR2 SVGAGI. V was clipped by 0 bases and J by 3 bases, with 9 bases between them. CDR3 loop: CASSYSRASYEQYF. For the CDR3, the DNA is TGTGCCAGCAGTTACTCGCGGGCTAGCTACGAGCAGTACTTC.

The rearrangement uses TRBV4-3 and TRBJ2-1; D unresolved. CDR3 size: 13 residues. From germline, CDR1 is LGHNA and CDR2 YSLEER. V was pared by 4 bases and J by 8 bases, with 12 bases between. The CDR3 region is CASSRSRGYEQFF. CDR3 bases: TGCGCCAGCAGCCGGTCTCGCGGCTATGAGCAGTTCTTC.

This CDR3 reads CASSIQAYSNQPQHF. The CDR3 DNA follows: TGTGCCAGTAGTATACAGGCGTATAGCAATCAGCCCCAGCATTTT. This chain uses TRBV19 with TRBJ1-5, with no clear D. Germline CDR1 and CDR2: LNHDA and SQIVND (reference sequence). CDR3 length: 15 amino acids. Trimming took off 2 bases at V and 0 bases at J, with 8 bases between the two ends.

V is TRBV29-1 and J is TRBJ1-1; D gene ambiguous. CDR3 size: 11 residues. In germline, CDR1 is SQVTM, CDR2 ANQGSEA. Trimming removed 7 bases from V and 11 bases from J, with 17 bases in between. For the CDR3, the DNA is TGCAGCGGAACCACCGGGGTAATCGCTTTCTTT. Protein product: CSGTTGVIAFF.

CDR3 coding DNA: TGTGCCAGCAGCTTAGTGTCGGGAGGGGAGACCCAGTACTTC. As protein: CASSLVSGGETQYF. The chain has TRBV7-9 and TRBJ2-5, with 8 bases that match TRBD2. Trimming took 1 base from V and 5 from J; bases not matched to a gene: 3. This CDR3 has 14 amino acids. Germline V gene sequence: CDR1 SEHNR, CDR2 FQNEAQ (reference sequence). The entire variable domain, with the rest obtained from reference TRBV7-9 and TRBJ2-5, is as follows: DTGVSQNPRHKITKRGQNVTFRCDPISEHNRLYWYRQTLGQGPEFLTYFQNEAQLEKSRLLSDRFSAERPKGSFSTLEIQRTEQGDSAMYLCASSLVSGGETQYFGPGTRLLVL.

The chain carries TRBV7-2 and TRBJ1-5, with D maybe TRBD1 (5 bases). V shed 4 bases and J shed 0 bases, with 10 bases lying between them. Germline CDR1 SGHTA, CDR2 FQGNSA. The CDR3 spans 15 residues. The DNA for the CDR3 is TGTGCCAGCAGCTCCGACAGAATTAGCAATCAGCCCCAGCATTTT. Its protein is CASSSDRISNQPQHF.

This chain connects TRBV9 to TRBJ1-2; D not resolved. The length of the CDR3 is 13 residues. V lost 3 bases to trimming and J lost 2 bases, with 8 bases between them. Germline loops: CDR1 SGDLS, CDR2 YYNGEE. The CDR3 loop reads CASSDLLNYGYTF. The DNA for the CDR3 is TGTGCCAGCAGCGACTTATTGAACTATGGCTACACCTTC.